These 24 T cell receptor beta chains originate from one sample sequenced in a study of CD8+CD57+ T cells in acquired aplastic anemia. The use of genomic DNA as template underpinned the TCR beta VDJ and CDR3 profiling. Using its own MiXCR run on the reads, TCRdb lists one record per CDR3 protein. This sample yields 200,000 or so distinct CDR3 sequences, of which around three fifths are seen a single time; 46% belongs to the top ten. Sequencing input: sorted CD4+, CD8+, or CD8+CD57+ T cells (not recorded which) from PBMCs. The receptor set was obtained from a human donor with severe aplastic anemia or a healthy control (not recorded which).

This clonotype was seen a handful of times. The chain joins TRBV12-3 or TRBV12-4 to TRBJ2-7; the D gene is possibly TRBD2 (7 bases). The V and J ends lost 3 bases and 2 bases respectively, with 11 bases between them. The CDR3 is 14 amino acids. CDR3 sequence (DNA): TGTGCCAGCAGTTTCCCGGGGGGCCCCTACGAGCAGTACTTC. Translating gives CASSFPGGPYEQYF.

The chain links TRBV6-6 to TRBJ2-7; the D gene is possibly TRBD1 (6 bases). V was shortened by 7 bases and J by 3 bases, with 13 bases between the two germline ends. CDR1 and CDR2 (germline): MNHNY, SVGAGI (reference sequence). The CDR3 is 13 amino acids. The CDR3 here is CASKWTENYEQYF. The CDR3 DNA sequence: TGTGCCAGCAAATGGACAGAAAACTACGAGCAGTACTTC.

This clonotype has a count of ten or more. The V call is TRBV19, the J call TRBJ1-5; perhaps TRBD1 as D (5 bases). The CDR3 runs 14 residues. Germline V lookup: CDR1 LNHDA, CDR2 SQIVND (reference sequence). V was pared by 5 bases and J by 3 bases, with 11 bases between. CDR3 protein: CASSGTGPNQPQHF. The DNA for the CDR3 is TGTGCCAGTAGTGGAACAGGACCCAATCAGCCCCAGCATTTT.

The gene calls are TRBV10-3 and TRBJ1-1; D is possibly TRBD1 (5 bases). Trimming pared 9 bases from V and 1 base from J, leaving 12 bases between. Germline V gene data show CDR1 as ENHRY and CDR2 as SYGVKD. The CDR3 runs to 13 residues. For the CDR3, the DNA is TGTGCCATAGCCGGGACGGGGAACACTGAAGCTTTCTTT. It specifies CAIAGTGNTEAFF.

The chain links TRBV7-9 to TRBJ2-3; 12 bases align to TRBD2. This CDR3 contains 15 residues. Trimming cost V 4 bases and J 9 bases; bases outside gene matches: 8. CDR1 SEHNR and CDR2 FQNEAQ come from the germline V gene (reference sequence). CDR3 loop: CASSSRLAGEGTQYF. The DNA of the CDR3 is TGTGCCAGCAGCTCCCGACTAGCGGGAGAGGGGACGCAGTATTTT.

The chain employs TRBV25-1 and TRBJ2-1; TRBD1 might be the D (6 bases). The CDR3 consists of 15 residues. With 5 bases removed from V and 5 bases from J, the gap between germline ends came to 16 bases. CDR1 MGHDK and CDR2 SYGVNS come from the germline V gene. The CDR3 here is CASSNHETGNNEQFF. In DNA, the CDR3 is TGTGCCAGCAGTAACCATGAAACAGGGAACAATGAGCAGTTCTTC.

This clonotype has a single count. The DNA of the CDR3 is TGTGCCAGCAGCCCCGGGACAGGGACGTCCTACGAGCAGTACTTC. It yields the protein CASSPGTGTSYEQYF. The V gene is TRBV7-9, the J gene TRBJ2-7; 9 nucleotides match TRBD1. This CDR3 region has 15 residues. Germline V gene sequence: CDR1 SEHNR, CDR2 FQNEAQ (reference sequence). V was pared by 5 bases and J by 1 base, with 6 bases of the junction left unmatched.

This sequence joins TRBV14 and TRBJ1-1, with D possibly being TRBD1 (6 bases). Trimming shortened V by 0 bases and J by 6 bases, and 8 bases separated the two germline ends. There are 13 residues in the CDR3. Per the germline V gene, CDR1 is SGHDN and CDR2 is FVKESK. The CDR3 is CASSQDWTAEAFF. DNA of the CDR3: TGTGCCAGCAGCCAAGACTGGACAGCTGAAGCTTTCTTT.

Only a few counts were recorded for this clonotype. V gene TRBV7-6 combines with J gene TRBJ1-1; no clear D gene. V lost 0 bases and J 3 bases, leaving 14 bases between the germline ends. The CDR3 is 16 residues long. Per the germline V gene, CDR1 is SGHVS and CDR2 is FNYEAQ. CDR3 nucleotide sequence: TGTGCCAGCAGCTTAGCGGGCAGCCTAGGTTACACTGAAGCTTTCTTT. Its protein is CASSLAGSLGYTEAFF.

The V gene is TRBV20-1, the J gene TRBJ2-3; 7 bases match TRBD2. In germline, CDR1 is DFQATT, CDR2 SNEGSKA (reference sequence). The J segment lost 6 bases and the V segment lost 3 bases, leaving 12 bases of the junction unmatched. The CDR3 loop spans 15 amino acids. Here the CDR3 DNA reads TGCAGTGCTAGTGTATCTCGACTAGCTTCGGATACGCAGTATTTT. Protein: CSASVSRLASDTQYF.

The genes are TRBV7-2 and TRBJ2-3; D ambiguous. The CDR3 sequence is 11 residues long. V lost 10 bases and J lost 2, with 7 bases in between. Per the germline V gene, CDR1 is SGHTA and CDR2 is FQGNSA. In DNA form, the CDR3 reads TGTGCCACGACCGACACAGATACGCAGTATTTT. It translates to CATTDTDTQYF.

This clonotype was detected only a few times. Given a much more abundant clone one base away, this may be a read error. V gene TRBV7-2 combines with J gene TRBJ2-7, with TRBD1 as a possible D gene (5 bases). Germline V gene sequence: CDR1 SGHTA, CDR2 FQGNSA. The ends were cut back, 4 bases at V and 3 bases at J, with 7 bases in the middle. The CDR3 covers 12 residues. The CDR3 spells CASSSTDYEQYF. Here the CDR3 DNA reads TGTGCCAGCAGCTCGACAGACTACGAGCAGTACTTC.

This clonotype appeared a single time. This chain connects TRBV4-2 to TRBJ2-7; 8 nucleotides align to TRBD2. CDR1 LGHNA and CDR2 YNFKEQ come from the germline V gene. The V and J ends lost 3 bases and 5 bases, in that order; junction bases with no gene match: 9. The CDR3 totals 15 residues. The CDR3 DNA follows: TGTGCCAGCAGCCAGGTACAGGCGGGGGGTAACGAGCAGTACTTC. Translating it yields CASSQVQAGGNEQYF.

The chain joins TRBV5-1 to TRBJ2-7, with D possibly TRBD2 on 6 matching bases. The CDR3 is made up of 14 amino acids. Germline V gene sequence: CDR1 SGHRS, CDR2 YFSETQ. V was trimmed by 5 bases and J by 1 base, leaving 13 bases between them. The CDR3 sequence: CASRGGPRSYEQYF. The DNA of the CDR3 is TGCGCCAGCAGGGGGGGACCGCGATCCTACGAGCAGTACTTC.

The rearrangement links TRBV10-3 to TRBJ1-2; the D is unclear. The CDR3 sequence is 14 residues long. The V end lost 3 bases, the J end lost 5 bases, and 13 bases lay between the germline ends. In germline, CDR1 is ENHRY, CDR2 SYGVKD. The DNA for the CDR3 is TGTGCCATCAGTGATGGCTCCGGGATTTATGGCTACACCTTC. Translating gives CAISDGSGIYGYTF.

The gene calls are TRBV15 and TRBJ1-6; 7 bases line up with TRBD1. The CDR3 loop spans 17 amino acids. V was clipped by 4 bases and J by 2 bases; unmatched bases: 8. Germline-derived CDR1 and CDR2 are LNHNV and YYDKDF (reference sequence). The CDR3 nucleotides read TGTGCCACCAGCAAAAAACAGGGGACCACCTATAATTCACCCCTCCACTTT. Protein: CATSKKQGTTYNSPLHF. Full variable domain (outside the CDR3, taken from reference TRBV15 and TRBJ1-6): DAMVIQNPRYQVTQFGKPVTLSCSQTLNHNVMYWYQQKSSQAPKLLFHYYDKDFNNEADTPDNFQSRRPNTSFCFLDIRSPGLGDTAMYLCATSKKQGTTYNSPLHFGNGTRLTVT.

This clonotype came up once. The gene calls are TRBV9 and TRBJ2-7; TRBD1 is a possible D gene (5 bases). The CDR3 has 14 residues. Germline V lookup: CDR1 SGDLS, CDR2 YYNGEE. V shed 1 base and J shed 3 bases, with 11 bases lying between them. CDR3: CASSVQGKDYEQYF. The CDR3 DNA reads TGTGCCAGCAGCGTACAGGGAAAGGACTACGAGCAGTACTTC.

This chain joins TRBV24-1 and TRBJ2-2, with 7 bases aligning to TRBD2. V was pared by 9 bases and J by 3 bases, with 9 bases of the junction left unmatched. CDR3 size: 15 residues. In germline, CDR1 is KGHDR, CDR2 SFDVKD. The CDR3 DNA is TGTGCCACCTCAGAGGAGGGAGGGGACACCGGGGAGCTGTTTTTT. Protein sequence: CATSEEGGDTGELFF.

The rearrangement uses TRBV20-1 and TRBJ2-7; TRBD2 aligns across 8 bases. Germline V gene lookup returns CDR1 DFQATT and CDR2 SNEGSKA (reference sequence). The CDR3 consists of 12 residues. V shed 5 bases and J 5 bases; nucleotides not matched to a gene: 5. The CDR3 coding sequence is TGCAGTGCTCGCGGGAGGATCGACGAGCAGTACTTC. Protein: CSARGRIDEQYF.

This clonotype has a count of ten or more. The chain employs TRBV4-1 and TRBJ1-5; D unclear. The germline V and J ends were trimmed by 0 bases and 6 bases, with 15 bases remaining between them. Germline CDR1 and CDR2: MGHRA and YSYEKL. The CDR3 covers 16 residues. The CDR3 is CASSQDLWFGGQPQHF. CDR3 bases: TGCGCCAGCAGCCAAGATCTATGGTTTGGAGGTCAGCCCCAGCATTTT.

This clonotype has only a few counts. The CDR3 DNA is TGCGCCAGCAGTCCGCAGGGCACGAACACTGAAGCTTTCTTT. It translates to CASSPQGTNTEAFF. The chain employs TRBV5-1 and TRBJ1-1; tentative D call: TRBD1 (5 bases). Looked up from germline, CDR1 is SGHRS and CDR2 is YFSETQ. The CDR3 spans 14 residues. V lost 5 bases and J 1 base, leaving 12 bases between the germline ends.

To note about this clonotype: This likely comes from a read error, as the CDR3 has no conserved phenylalanine or tryptophan at its end. No DNA is shown, since the ends of the CDR3 on it are uncertain; the CDR3 is the one TCRdb lists. The chain recombines TRBV12-3 or TRBV12-4 with TRBJ2-7; the table names TRBD1, a call not compared with the DNA. The CDR3 is 13 amino acids in total, end residues counted. The CDR3 loop is CASSFTTSGQVVL.

The rearrangement joins TRBV20-1 to TRBJ2-5; 11 positions match TRBD2. CDR3 size: 15 residues. V trimming: 6 bases; J trimming: 2 bases; junction bases outside the gene matches: 8. The germline CDR1 and CDR2 sequences are DFQATT and SNEGSKA (reference sequence). The CDR3: CSASGGTSGQETQYF. The CDR3 DNA reads as TGCAGTGCCTCGGGCGGGACTAGCGGACAAGAGACCCAGTACTTC.

This clonotype was counted many times. The chain uses TRBV12-3 or TRBV12-4 and TRBJ1-1; 9 nucleotides align to TRBD1. The CDR3 loop spans 15 amino acids. Losses at the gene ends were 3 bases for V and 6 bases for J; bases not matched to a gene: 8. The CDR3 region is CASSLEQGATPEAFF. The CDR3 DNA sequence: TGTGCCAGCAGTTTGGAACAGGGGGCGACCCCTGAAGCTTTCTTT.